The 15 T cell receptor beta chains in this list originate from one sample, sequenced in a study of long-term antiretroviral therapy in people with HIV. Researchers report immunoSEQ v3.0 was run at survey level. Clones were sequenced by immunoSEQ multiplex PCR, and TCRdb holds only the in-frame ones, with some missing. The data hold 14,000 or so clones, with over 75% observed a single time. Sample: unsorted PBMCs, taken 6.2 years after starting antiretroviral therapy. The receptors were sampled from a man aged 40-49 years with HIV.

The J gene is TRBJ2-4, the V gene TRBV21-1. TRBV21-1 is tagged as a pseudogene. CDR3 length equals 16 residues. The CDR3 coding sequence is TGTGCCAGCAGCACCGACCCTAACCTAGCCAAAAACATTCAGTACTTC. This gives the protein CASSTDPNLAKNIQYF.

This clone qualifies as medium-sized. At one end the junction does not follow the germline gene, possibly because of a read error. The chain carries TRBV7-7 and TRBJ2-3; D not resolved. This CDR3 region has 14 residues. Germline CDR1 reads SSHAT; CDR2 reads FNYEAQ (reference sequence). The CDR3 is CASSFRAGTDTQYF. The CDR3 region has the DNA TGTGCTAGCAGCTTCCGGGCCGGCACAGATACGCAGTATTTT.

CDR3 DNA sequence: TGTGCCAGCAGCCCAGGGTATAACCAGCCCCAGCATTTT. Translated: CASSPGYNQPQHF. The chain employs TRBV7-2 and TRBJ1-5; D is possibly TRBD1 (5 bases). The CDR3 consists of 13 residues. The V and J ends lost 5 bases and 7 bases respectively, with 12 bases between them. Looked up from germline, CDR1 is SGHTA and CDR2 is FQGNSA.

The rearrangement uses TRBV5-6 and TRBJ2-1, with D tentatively TRBD1 or TRBD2 (6 bases each). V was trimmed by 3 bases and J by 2 bases, leaving 12 bases between them. Germline-derived CDR1 and CDR2 are SGHDT and YYEEEE. This CDR3 contains 15 residues. The CDR3 DNA sequence: TGTGCCAGCAGCTGGAAGGAGGGGGCCTACAATGAGCAGTTCTTC. This translates into CASSWKEGAYNEQFF.

The V call is TRBV10-3, the J call TRBJ2-7; 8 bases fit TRBD1. The CDR3 extends over 13 amino acids. Losses at the gene ends were 6 bases for V and 0 bases for J; bases not matched to a gene: 1. Germline V gene lookup returns CDR1 ENHRY and CDR2 SYGVKD. As DNA, the CDR3 is TGTGCCATCAGCGGACAGGGCTCCTACGAGCAGTACTTC. Its translation: CAISGQGSYEQYF.

V usage is TRBV5-4 and J usage is TRBJ2-7; a possible D gene is TRBD1 (5 bases). This CDR3 region has 13 residues. V dropped 4 bases and J dropped 6 bases, with 14 bases sitting between them. Germline V gene sequence: CDR1 SGHNT, CDR2 YYREEE (reference sequence). This CDR3 reads CASSQGGVAEQYF. The CDR3 bases are TGTGCCAGCAGCCAGGGTGGGGTAGCCGAGCAGTACTTC.

The chain employs TRBV25-1 and TRBJ1-1, with 10 bases that match TRBD1. Trimming removed 6 bases from V and 4 bases from J; junction bases left unmatched: 11. Germline V gene data show CDR1 as MGHDK and CDR2 as SYGVNS. CDR3 length: 16 amino acids. The CDR3, as DNA: TGTGCCAGCAGCGCCGCCCAGGGACAGGGGACCACTGAAGCTTTCTTT. Residues: CASSAAQGQGTTEAFF.

The chain couples TRBV11-2 to TRBJ2-7; TRBD1 matches at 10 bases. The CDR3 consists of 15 residues. V was clipped by 5 bases and J by 5 bases; unmatched bases: 9. Germline CDR1 is SGHAT and CDR2 is FQNNGV. The chain's CDR3 is CASSQEGQGRNEQYF. DNA for the CDR3: TGTGCCAGCAGCCAAGAGGGACAGGGGAGGAACGAGCAGTACTTC.

The chain has TRBV5-4 and TRBJ2-2; a possible D gene is TRBD1 (5 bases). Trimming cost V 3 bases and J 1 base, with 13 bases left between them. Germline CDR1 is SGHNT and CDR2 is YYREEE (reference sequence). The CDR3 has 16 residues. CDR3 nucleotides: TGTGCCAGCAGCTCTGGGGAAGACAGGAACACCGGGGAGCTGTTTTTT. This gives the protein CASSSGEDRNTGELFF.

This sequence joins TRBV4-3 and TRBJ2-7; TRBD2 matches at 9 bases. Germline CDR1 reads LGHNA; CDR2 reads YSLEER. The ends lost 0 bases at V and 2 bases at J; junction bases unmatched: 11. The CDR3 spans 18 residues. The CDR3 sequence: CASSQDAGGGPLPYEQYF. The CDR3 nucleotides read TGCGCCAGCAGCCAAGATGCGGGAGGGGGGCCGCTCCCCTACGAGCAGTACTTC.

The V gene is TRBV4-1, the J gene TRBJ2-7; TRBD1 matches 8 bases. The CDR3 is 13 amino acids. CDR1 is MGHRA, CDR2 YSYEKL, per germline. V lost 4 bases to trimming and J lost 3 bases; unmatched junction nucleotides: 2. The CDR3 DNA follows: TGCGCCAGCAGCCCCGACAGGGGCTACGAGCAGTACTTC. Protein sequence: CASSPDRGYEQYF.

V is TRBV5-4 and J is TRBJ2-3; no definite D call. CDR3 length: 12 residues. CDR1 SGHNT and CDR2 YYREEE come from the germline V gene (reference sequence). The V and J ends lost 4 bases and 1 base respectively, with 4 bases between them. CDR3 nucleotides: TGTGCCAGCAGCATGGGCACAGATACGCAGTATTTT. Encoded protein: CASSMGTDTQYF.

The genes are TRBV7-6 and TRBJ2-5; TRBD1 matches 8 bases. The germline V gene encodes CDR1 SGHVS and CDR2 FNYEAQ. The CDR3 consists of 15 residues. The V gene end was trimmed by 3 bases and the J gene end by 4 bases; junction bases not matched to a gene: 7. The CDR3 loop is CASSFQQGGTETQYF. The DNA of the CDR3 is TGTGCCAGCAGCTTCCAACAGGGGGGAACAGAGACCCAGTACTTC.

This chain links TRBV28 with TRBJ1-1; unclear D gene. V was shortened by 2 bases and J by 8 bases, with 6 bases between the two germline ends. Germline CDR1 reads MDHEN; CDR2 reads SYDVKM. CDR3 length: 11 amino acids. The CDR3 nucleotides read TGTGCCAGCAGTTTACTTCTAGAAGCTTTCTTT. Translating gives CASSLLLEAFF. The complete variable domain, with remaining parts taken from reference TRBV28 and TRBJ1-1, reads DVKVTQSSRYLVKRTGEKVFLECVQDMDHENMFWYRQDPGLGLRLIYFSYDVKMKEKGDIPEGYSVSREKKERFSLILESASTNQTSMYLCASSLLLEAFFGQGTRLTVV.

This clone showed up just once. The rearrangement uses TRBV20-1 and TRBJ1-1; D call uncertain. This CDR3 region has 11 residues. The V end lost 7 bases, the J end lost 0 bases, and 6 bases lay between the germline ends. Germline V lookup: CDR1 DFQATT, CDR2 SNEGSKA (reference sequence). The CDR3 reads CSGRMNTEAFF. DNA of the CDR3: TGCAGTGGAAGGATGAACACTGAAGCTTTCTTT.